This T cell receptor (beta chain) was identified in a study of shared clonotypes between healthy human individuals. Study-wide findings and caveats: The sole specimen, blood, was sampled, and tissue repertoires likely differ. Generation probabilities were higher for clonotypes shared across all four sorted-subset donors than for unshared ones. Incomplete sequencing of sorted subsets was indicated by rarefaction despite large depth.

Details on this clone: Its cognate antigen is unknown.

Clones were read by immunoSEQ multiplex PCR, and TCRdb kept only the in-frame ones, dropping some. The sample lists over a million clones, around 78% occurring once. Germline assignment: CDR1 LNHDA and CDR2 SQIVND (reference sequence). This CDR3 has 13 amino acids. V lost 3 bases and J lost 5, with 11 bases in between. The V call is TRBV19, the J call TRBJ2-7, with a weak D call TRBD2 (6 bases). The material sequenced was memory CD4+ T cells from PBMCs. Subset indicated: CD45RA-negative fraction. The TCR comes from a young man in good health. Some clones in this sample may be carry-over from other donors' samples. This chain's CDR3 is CASSILAGNEQYF. As DNA, the CDR3 is TGTGCCAGTAGTATTTTGGCGGGGAACGAGCAGTACTTC.